A single sample gave rise to the 15 T cell receptor beta chains below, sequenced in a study of response to subunit inactivated influenza vaccine. TCRdb reprocessed the RT-PCR reads via MiXCR and lists one record per CDR3 protein. Of some 640,000 distinct CDR3 sequences listed, approximately 15% are singletons. The sample here was PBMCs from blood, taken about 14 days before vaccination. Receptor source: a man between 50 and 59 years old who received an inactivated influenza vaccine.

In this sample, this clonotype turned up a few times. V gene TRBV12-3 or TRBV12-4 combines with J gene TRBJ2-3, with 10 bases lining up with TRBD2. This CDR3 spans 17 amino acids. J was trimmed by 2 bases and V by 5 bases; bases with no gene match: 10. CDR3 region: CASSGPSSGSATDTQYF. CDR3 in DNA: TGTGCCAGCAGTGGACCATCTAGCGGGAGCGCCACAGATACGCAGTATTTT.

This clonotype turned up a few times. The chain carries TRBV20-1 and TRBJ2-5; D remains unclear. CDR3 length: 13 amino acids. The V and J ends lost 4 bases and 1 base respectively, with 10 bases between them. The germline CDR1 and CDR2 sequences are DFQATT and SNEGSKA (reference sequence). This chain's CDR3 is CSATFRGQETQYF. In DNA form, the CDR3 reads TGCAGTGCTACCTTTAGAGGCCAAGAGACCCAGTACTTC.

This clonotype has a handful of counts. This chain joins TRBV5-1 and TRBJ2-2; possibly TRBD1 or TRBD2 for D (6 bases each). Trimming pared 4 bases from V and 5 bases from J, leaving 21 bases between. Germline CDR1 SGHRS, CDR2 YFSETQ. This CDR3 is built from 17 residues. The CDR3 is CASSAQLAPTGTGELFF. The CDR3 region has the DNA TGCGCCAGCAGCGCCCAGCTAGCGCCCACAGGGACCGGGGAGCTGTTTTTT.

This clonotype was counted a few times. This sequence joins TRBV5-1 and TRBJ2-7, with D perhaps matching TRBD1 (6 bases). The CDR3 is 14 residues long. Trimming took 4 bases from V and 4 from J, leaving 15 bases between them. Per germline, CDR1 SGHRS and CDR2 YFSETQ. The CDR3 DNA is TGCGCCAGCAGCAAAGTGGACAGTTTGTACGAGCAGTACTTC. Protein: CASSKVDSLYEQYF.

V usage is TRBV5-1 and J usage is TRBJ2-1, with 8 bases that match TRBD1. Germline values: CDR1 SGHRS, CDR2 YFSETQ. With 4 bases clipped from V and 5 bases from J, the junction kept 2 bases outside the gene matches. The CDR3 is made up of 13 amino acids. CDR3 nucleotides: TGCGCCAGCAGCCGGACAGGGAACAATGAGCAGTTCTTC. It encodes CASSRTGNNEQFF.

This chain links TRBV7-2 with TRBJ1-6, with TRBD1 matching over 7 bases. V lost 5 bases and J lost 13; bases outside the gene matches: 14. The length of the CDR3 is 15 residues. Germline loops: CDR1 SGHTA, CDR2 FQGNSA. This chain's CDR3 is CASSPKDRSSHPLHF. CDR3 DNA: TGTGCCAGCAGCCCCAAGGACAGGAGTAGTCACCCCCTCCACTTT.

Only a few counts were recorded for this clonotype. The V and J genes are TRBV4-3 and TRBJ2-3; 7 positions match TRBD2. CDR3 length: 15 residues. V lost 0 bases and J lost 10; bases outside the gene matches: 10. Germline V gives CDR1 LGHNA, CDR2 YSLEER. This CDR3 is CASSQDRAGEEAQYF. CDR3 in DNA: TGCGCCAGCAGCCAAGATCGGGCGGGAGAGGAGGCGCAGTATTTT.

V and J are TRBV7-2 and TRBJ2-1; the D gene is possibly TRBD2 (5 bases). CDR1 and CDR2 (germline): SGHTA, FQGNSA. CDR3 length equals 14 residues. The V end was cut by 1 base, the J end by 10 bases, with 14 bases between. The chain's CDR3 is CASSLGARGPEQFF. CDR3 coding DNA: TGTGCCAGCAGCTTAGGCGCTAGAGGGCCCGAGCAGTTCTTC.

The rearrangement joins TRBV7-6 to TRBJ2-5; perhaps TRBD2 as D (5 bases). This CDR3 has 15 residues. CDR1 SGHVS and CDR2 FNYEAQ come from the germline V gene. The V end was cut by 2 bases, the J end by 1 base, with 11 bases between. The CDR3 loop reads CASSLLGSRQETQYF. CDR3 DNA: TGTGCCAGCAGCTTATTGGGGAGCCGCCAAGAGACCCAGTACTTC.

This clonotype has at least ten counts. J is TRBJ2-3 and V is TRBV29-1; D is uncertain. The CDR3 is made up of 11 amino acids. Germline V lookup: CDR1 SQVTM, CDR2 ANQGSEA. Trimming cost V 7 bases and J 1 base, with 6 bases left between them. CDR3 coding DNA: TGCAGCGCCTCAGGCACAGATACGCAGTATTTT. This sequence encodes CSASGTDTQYF.

This clonotype was counted only a few times. The chain combines TRBV5-6 with TRBJ1-5, with D tentatively TRBD1 (5 bases). Germline V lookup: CDR1 SGHDT, CDR2 YYEEEE. V gave up 4 bases and J gave up 2 bases, with 13 bases separating them. The CDR3 is 15 residues long. CDR3 nucleotide sequence: TGTGCCAGCAGCGGGGGGGGTGGCGGCAATCAGCCCCAGCATTTT. Its translation is CASSGGGGGNQPQHF.

This sequence joins TRBV18 and TRBJ2-5; D is undetermined. This CDR3 comprises 18 residues. Germline V gene sequence: CDR1 KGHSH, CDR2 LQKENI. V dropped 0 bases and J dropped 1 base, with 18 bases sitting between them. The CDR3 bases are TGTGCCAGCTCACCACCGAACTTAGGGTTCGCCTTCCAAGAGACCCAGTACTTC. Translating it yields CASSPPNLGFAFQETQYF.

V is TRBV30 and J is TRBJ2-7; 14 bases line up with TRBD2. Trimming removed 1 base from V and 7 bases from J; junction bases left unmatched: 6. This CDR3 has 15 residues. Germline V gene sequence: CDR1 GTSNPN, CDR2 SVGIG (reference sequence). This CDR3 reads CAWSGGTSGSGEQYF. As DNA, the CDR3 is TGTGCCTGGAGTGGCGGGACTAGCGGGAGCGGGGAGCAGTACTTC. Full variable domain (rest looked up from reference TRBV30 and TRBJ2-7): SQTIHQWPATLVQPVGSPLSLECTVEGTSNPNLYWYRQAAGRGLQLLFYSVGIGQISSEVPQNLSASRPQDRQFILSSKKLLLSDSGFYLCAWSGGTSGSGEQYFGPGTRLTVT.

Remarks on this clonotype: One base away lies a much larger clone, so this may be a sequencing read error. CDR3 in DNA: TGCAGCCTCGACCGGGGCGGACACACAGATACGCAGTATTTT. The encoded protein is CSLDRGGHTDTQYF. This chain connects TRBV20-1 to TRBJ2-3; D may match TRBD1 or TRBD2 (5 bases each). This CDR3 is built from 14 residues. Germline CDR1 DFQATT, CDR2 SNEGSKA (reference sequence).

The V and J genes are TRBV5-1 and TRBJ2-7; 8 positions match TRBD2. The J segment lost 6 bases and the V segment lost 1 base, leaving 9 bases of the junction unmatched. Germline values: CDR1 SGHRS, CDR2 YFSETQ. This CDR3 has 15 residues. CDR3 sequence reads: CASSLRSGSPLEQYF. Here the CDR3 DNA reads TGCGCCAGCAGCTTGAGAAGCGGGAGCCCCCTCGAGCAGTACTTC.